Presented here are 23 T cell receptor beta chains from one specimen sequenced in a study of blood T cell repertoires in COVID-19. Here immunoSEQ multiplex PCR was the method, and the copy in TCRdb shows in-frame clones only, minus some. This sample has 250,000 to 350,000 clones, with approximately 86% found just once. Sequencing was done on a sample of peripheral blood. Every receptor here comes from a human donor with COVID-19, enrolled during active disease. The donor label of this sample is uncertain.

This clone was counted a single time. The chain uses TRBV19 and TRBJ2-1; D may be TRBD2 (7 bases). CDR3 length equals 17 residues. The V end lost 3 bases, the J end lost 6 bases, and 21 bases lay between the germline ends. The germline V gene encodes CDR1 LNHDA and CDR2 SQIVND (reference sequence). In nucleotides, the CDR3 is TGTGCCAGTAGTATCGCCCCCACCTCGGGGGGCCTCAATGAGCAGTTCTTC. Its protein product is CASSIAPTSGGLNEQFF.

The chain uses TRBV4-3 and TRBJ1-4, with 12 positions matching TRBD1. Germline CDR1 is LGHNA and CDR2 is YSLEER. The CDR3 extends over 17 amino acids. V was pared by 4 bases and J by 11 bases, with 14 bases of the junction left unmatched. The CDR3 sequence: CASSPQGQGAVGWKLFF. The CDR3 region has the DNA TGCGCCAGCAGCCCTCAGGGACAGGGGGCGGTTGGTTGGAAACTGTTTTTT.

This chain connects TRBV7-2 to TRBJ2-5, with D possibly TRBD2 on 6 matching bases. This CDR3 region has 15 residues. V lost 5 bases and J lost 2, with 15 bases in between. Germline CDR1 reads SGHTA; CDR2 reads FQGNSA. The chain's CDR3 is CASSVTGLLQETQYF. DNA for the CDR3: TGTGCCAGCAGCGTAACGGGACTCCTACAAGAGACCCAGTACTTC.

The V call is TRBV18, the J call TRBJ2-1; D possibly corresponds to TRBD2 (6 bases). In germline, CDR1 is KGHSH, CDR2 LQKENI. The germline V and J ends were trimmed by 3 bases and 2 bases, with 8 bases remaining between them. The CDR3 is 14 amino acids. In DNA, the CDR3 is TGTGCCAGCTCACCGACTAGAACCTACAATGAGCAGTTCTTC. It is translated as CASSPTRTYNEQFF.

The chain recombines TRBV28 with TRBJ2-2; 11 bases are a match to TRBD1. V trimming: 0 bases; J trimming: 4 bases; junction bases outside the gene matches: 1. CDR1 and CDR2 (germline): MDHEN, SYDVKM. CDR3 length: 16 residues. This chain's CDR3 is CASSLWGTGGTGELFF. The CDR3 nucleotides read TGTGCCAGCAGTTTATGGGGGACAGGGGGCACCGGGGAGCTGTTTTTT.

The J gene is TRBJ1-2, the V gene TRBV19, with a possible D match to TRBD1 (6 bases). Looked up from germline, CDR1 is LNHDA and CDR2 is SQIVND (reference sequence). Trimming removed 4 bases at V and 4 bases at J, with 10 bases between. The CDR3 length is 13 residues. CDR3 coding DNA: TGTGCCAGTAGTACTACAGGGACCTATGGCTACACCTTC. Encoded protein: CASSTTGTYGYTF.

This sequence joins TRBV3-1 (or the pseudogene TRBV3-2) and TRBJ2-3; 9 positions match TRBD2. The ends lost 3 bases at V and 4 bases at J; junction bases unmatched: 2. Germline CDR1 and CDR2: LGHDT and YNNKEL (reference sequence). The CDR3 loop spans 14 amino acids. The CDR3 coding sequence is TGTGCCAGCAGCCACGGCGGGAGGGCAGATACGCAGTATTTT. It encodes CASSHGGRADTQYF.

The V gene is TRBV7-2, the J gene TRBJ2-3, with 7 bases identical to TRBD2. The germline CDR1 and CDR2 sequences are SGHTA and FQGNSA. The CDR3 consists of 15 residues. V shed 8 bases and J 3 bases; nucleotides not matched to a gene: 11. DNA of the CDR3: TGTGCCAGCTCCGAGGCGGGAGTTGGGACAGATACGCAGTATTTT. It encodes CASSEAGVGTDTQYF.

The chain couples TRBV7-9 to TRBJ2-1, with TRBD2 matching over 10 bases. The CDR3 runs 16 residues. The V gene's germline CDR1 is SEHNR and CDR2 FQNEAQ (reference sequence). The J segment lost 6 bases and the V segment lost 5 bases, leaving 10 bases of the junction unmatched. The CDR3 sequence: CASSPPGLASFNEQFF. CDR3 coding DNA: TGTGCCAGCAGCCCGCCGGGACTAGCGAGTTTCAATGAGCAGTTCTTC.

This clone turned up a few times. The V call is TRBV29-1, the J call TRBJ1-1; D is perhaps TRBD1 (5 bases). CDR3 length equals 18 residues. Looked up from germline, CDR1 is SQVTM and CDR2 is ANQGSEA. Trimming removed 7 bases from V and 4 bases from J, with 31 bases in between. CDR3 coding DNA: TGCAGCGCCCTTTCTACAGGTGCGGCGGTTAAGATGGGCACTGAAGCTTTCTTT. It codes for CSALSTGAAVKMGTEAFF.

This chain uses TRBV30 with TRBJ1-5; a possible D gene is TRBD1 (5 bases). Germline values: CDR1 GTSNPN, CDR2 SVGIG (reference sequence). CDR3 length: 15 amino acids. The V gene lost 2 bases and the J gene lost 0 bases, with 11 bases spanning the gap. The CDR3 protein is CAWSSDNFSNQPQHF. The CDR3, as DNA: TGTGCCTGGAGTTCGGACAACTTTAGCAATCAGCCCCAGCATTTT.

This sequence joins TRBV4-3 and TRBJ2-1; D unclear. There are 12 residues in the CDR3. Germline V gene sequence: CDR1 LGHNA, CDR2 YSLEER. Trimming took 5 bases from V and 4 from J, leaving 6 bases between them. CDR3 residues: CASSADYNEQFF. In nucleotides, the CDR3 is TGCGCCAGCAGCGCGGATTACAATGAGCAGTTCTTC.

J is TRBJ1-4 and V is TRBV5-1; D is possibly TRBD1 (5 bases). The CDR3 extends over 14 amino acids. V lost 4 bases, J lost 4 bases, and 11 bases lay in between. Germline values: CDR1 SGHRS, CDR2 YFSETQ. The chain's CDR3 is CASSLGLSNEKLFF. The CDR3 DNA reads as TGCGCCAGCAGCCTGGGACTGAGTAATGAAAAACTGTTTTTT.

The rearrangement links TRBV11-2 to TRBJ1-1, with a possible D match to TRBD1 (6 bases). CDR1 is SGHAT, CDR2 FQNNGV, per germline. The CDR3 loop spans 17 amino acids. V dropped 1 base and J dropped 0 bases, with 15 bases sitting between them. CDR3 nucleotides: TGTGCCAGCAGCTTAGTTGGGGGGGGGCACATGAACACTGAAGCTTTCTTT. Its translation: CASSLVGGGHMNTEAFF. Variable domain in full (rest from reference TRBV11-2 and TRBJ1-1): EAGVAQSPRYKIIEKRQSVAFWCNPISGHATLYWYQQILGQGPKLLIQFQNNGVVDDSQLPKDRFSAERLKGVDSTLKIQPAKLEDSAVYLCASSLVGGGHMNTEAFFGQGTRLTVV.

The chain combines TRBV29-1 with TRBJ1-2, with TRBD1 as a possible D gene (6 bases). This CDR3 is 19 amino acids long. CDR1 and CDR2 from the germline V gene are SQVTM and ANQGSEA. V was shortened by 0 bases and J by 2 bases, with 25 bases between the two germline ends. CDR3 protein: CSVEDGVIDRKGLNYGYTF. Here the CDR3 DNA reads TGCAGCGTTGAAGATGGCGTAATAGACAGGAAAGGGCTGAACTATGGCTACACCTTC.

This clone was seen once. The rearrangement uses TRBV5-1 and TRBJ2-3; 9 nucleotides line up with TRBD1. With V trimmed by 0 bases and J by 2 bases, 4 bases remained unmatched. The CDR3 spans 16 residues. The germline gives CDR1 SGHRS, CDR2 YFSETQ. The CDR3 bases are TGCGCCAGCAGCTTGGCCGGGACAGGGTACACAGATACGCAGTATTTT. It translates to CASSLAGTGYTDTQYF.

The chain is built from TRBV7-2 and TRBJ2-7; D possibly corresponds to TRBD1 (5 bases). This CDR3 is built from 13 residues. The germline V and J ends were trimmed by 8 bases and 6 bases, with 17 bases remaining between them. From germline, CDR1 is SGHTA and CDR2 FQGNSA. Here the CDR3 DNA reads TGTGCCAGCCGAAGGGGCAGGGCAACCGAGCAGTACTTC. Encoded protein: CASRRGRATEQYF.

This chain joins TRBV19 and TRBJ1-5; D might be TRBD1 (5 bases). The CDR3 runs 18 residues. Germline lookup yields CDR1 LNHDA and CDR2 SQIVND (reference sequence). Trimming pared 0 bases from V and 4 bases from J, leaving 19 bases between. The CDR3 spells CASSIDGGTFWRNQPQHF. CDR3 DNA: TGTGCCAGTAGTATAGATGGGGGGACGTTCTGGAGAAATCAGCCCCAGCATTTT.

This chain joins TRBV18 and TRBJ2-1; 7 positions agree with TRBD2. V shed 4 bases and J 9 bases; nucleotides not matched to a gene: 12. This CDR3 region has 15 residues. Germline CDR1 reads KGHSH; CDR2 reads LQKENI. The CDR3 reads CASSRMREGAGEQFF. DNA for the CDR3: TGTGCCAGCTCACGAATGAGGGAGGGCGCAGGTGAGCAGTTCTTC.

This clone is a singleton in its sample. The chain couples TRBV7-8 to TRBJ2-7; 8 positions agree with TRBD1. Germline CDR1 SGHVS, CDR2 FQNEAQ. The CDR3 runs to 16 residues. The J segment lost 2 bases and the V segment lost 1 base, leaving 7 bases of the junction unmatched. This CDR3 is CASSLGPPGQAYEQYF. The CDR3 coding sequence is TGTGCCAGCAGCTTAGGTCCTCCGGGACAGGCCTACGAGCAGTACTTC.

The chain is built from TRBV19 and TRBJ2-5; TRBD1 matches 8 bases. Germline V CDR1 and CDR2: LNHDA, SQIVND (reference sequence). There are 15 residues in the CDR3. V was pared by 3 bases and J by 3 bases, with 6 bases of the junction left unmatched. CDR3 sequence: CASSITGGEEETQYF. The DNA of the CDR3 is TGTGCCAGTAGTATCACAGGGGGAGAGGAAGAGACCCAGTACTTC.

The chain recombines TRBV5-1 with TRBJ2-5; possibly TRBD2 for D (5 bases). The CDR3 is 13 residues long. Germline V CDR1 and CDR2: SGHRS, YFSETQ. Deletions cut 0 bases from V and 4 bases from J, with 7 bases between. The CDR3 sequence is CASSLALAETQYF. The CDR3 bases are TGCGCCAGCAGCTTGGCCCTAGCAGAGACCCAGTACTTC.

This clone is a singleton in its sample. The V gene is TRBV11-3, the J gene TRBJ2-1; 8 nucleotides match TRBD2. The ends lost 5 bases at V and 4 bases at J; junction bases unmatched: 10. This CDR3 is built from 16 residues. Germline assignment: CDR1 SGHNT and CDR2 YENEEA. In nucleotides, the CDR3 is TGTGCCAGCAGCCCCGGGGGGGTTGGAGGTTACAATGAGCAGTTCTTC. Protein: CASSPGGVGGYNEQFF.